This T cell receptor (beta chain) came from a study of T-cell reconstitution after alpha-beta-depleted transplantation in children. Points from the study as a whole: At day 60, the high TCRbeta diversity found in some patients originated from recipient T cells and thymic progenitors that had survived. Once a year had passed after transplant, T-cell counts and diversity came mostly from newly produced T cells. Reportedly, only several hundred clones from non-depleted graft cells drove alpha-beta T-cell counts at about two months.

Per germline, CDR1 SGHKS and CDR2 YYEKEE (reference sequence). The CDR3 has 16 residues. V gave up 0 bases and J gave up 5 bases; unmatched junction bases: 7. In its sample, this clonotype was seen many times. Its antigen is currently unknown. It was with unique molecular identifiers that the TCRbeta library was prepared. TCRdb ran MiXCR on the PCR reads and lists one entry per CDR3 protein. The sample includes around 440,000 distinct CDR3 sequences, 10% of them seen just once. The source material was PBMCs, sampled before TCRalphabeta/CD19-depleted stem cell transplant. This receptor was identified in a child aged 2 to 15 with inherited bone marrow failure, due to receive a stem cell transplant. V usage is TRBV5-5 and J usage is TRBJ2-7; 11 positions agree with TRBD1. CDR3 region: CASSLGVGQGAHEQYF. The CDR3 nucleotides are TGTGCCAGCAGCTTGGGCGTAGGACAGGGGGCCCACGAGCAGTACTTC.